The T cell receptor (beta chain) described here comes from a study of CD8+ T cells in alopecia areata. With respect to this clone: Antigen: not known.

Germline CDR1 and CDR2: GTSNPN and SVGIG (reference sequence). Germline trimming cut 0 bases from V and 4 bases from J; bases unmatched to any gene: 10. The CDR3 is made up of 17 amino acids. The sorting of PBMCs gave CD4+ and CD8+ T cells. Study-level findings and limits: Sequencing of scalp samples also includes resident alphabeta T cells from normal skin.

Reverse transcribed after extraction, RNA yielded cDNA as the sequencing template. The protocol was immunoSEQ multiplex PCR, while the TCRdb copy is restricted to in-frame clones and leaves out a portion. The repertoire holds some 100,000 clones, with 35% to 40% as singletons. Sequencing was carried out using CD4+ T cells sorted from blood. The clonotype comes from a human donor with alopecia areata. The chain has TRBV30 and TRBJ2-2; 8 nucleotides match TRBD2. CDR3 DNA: TGTGCCTGGAGTGTAGCGGGGGCCCCTCTGGGCACCGGGGAGCTGTTTTTT. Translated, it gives CAWSVAGAPLGTGELFF.